The next 17 T cell receptor beta chains were all read from a single sample in a study of a mutant IDH1 vaccine in newly diagnosed glioma (TCRdb year 2021). The library relied on the immunoSEQ multiplex PCR assay. TCRdb obtained this table from immuneACCESS and retained in-frame rearrangements with V and J assigned. These tables miss some clones; where compared with another copy, unresolved V genes account for less than half of the shortfall, and the remainder is unexplained. For this sample the table gives more than 50,000 clones, of which around 85% were detected only once. 2.5% to 3.5% of the sample goes to the ten largest clones. What the time point label conveys for this sample: baseline, week 1 (first vaccination visit). The intended sense of this specimen's treatment or condition label: pre-vaccination baseline after standard-of-care therapy. The sequenced sample was PBMCs, obtained from a glioma patient treated with radiotherapy, temozolomide or both. Receptors originate from a man aged 25-40 years with glioma.

The gene calls are TRBV5-1 and TRBJ2-7; 7 nucleotides agree with TRBD1. J gave up 3 bases and V 4 bases, and 7 bases lay outside the gene matches. There are 14 residues in the CDR3. CDR1 SGHRS and CDR2 YFSETQ come from the germline V gene. This CDR3 reads CASSSPAGGYEQYF. The CDR3 DNA is TGCGCCAGCAGCAGCCCGGCAGGGGGCTACGAGCAGTACTTC.

This clone was seen just once. The rearrangement joins TRBV11-3 to TRBJ2-1, with D perhaps TRBD1 or TRBD2 (5 bases each). Germline-derived CDR1 and CDR2 are SGHNT and YENEEA. The CDR3 is made up of 15 amino acids. V was shortened by 1 base and J by 6 bases, with 13 bases between the two germline ends. In DNA form, the CDR3 reads TGTGCCAGCAGCTTAGGAGGGAAGGGGTCCAATGAGCAGTTCTTC. Its translation is CASSLGGKGSNEQFF. Based on the CDR3 plus reference TRBV11-3 and TRBJ2-1, the full variable domain is EAGVVQSPRYKIIEKKQPVAFWCNPISGHNTLYWYLQNLGQGPELLIRYENEEAVDDSQLPKDRFSAERLKGVDSTLKIQPAELGDSAVYLCASSLGGKGSNEQFFGPGTRLTVL.

The rearrangement uses TRBV7-2 and TRBJ1-5; D is possibly TRBD1 (6 bases). The CDR3 is 18 amino acids. The V and J ends lost 6 bases and 0 bases respectively, with 21 bases between them. Germline V gene lookup returns CDR1 SGHTA and CDR2 FQGNSA. CDR3 amino acids: CASRKTGKLSNSNQPQHF. For the CDR3, the DNA is TGTGCCAGCAGAAAAACAGGGAAACTTTCCAATAGCAATCAGCCCCAGCATTTT.

The chain couples TRBV9 to TRBJ2-7; TRBD1 is a possible D gene (5 bases). Germline V CDR1 and CDR2: SGDLS, YYNGEE. Trimming removed 4 bases from V and 2 bases from J, with 19 bases in between. The CDR3 spans 16 residues. The CDR3, as DNA: TGTGCCAGCAGCCCCTGGTCGACAGCAACAACCTACGAGCAGTACTTC. As protein: CASSPWSTATTYEQYF.

The chain couples TRBV19 to TRBJ2-7, with TRBD1 identical over 7 bases. With V trimmed by 5 bases and J by 3 bases, 13 bases remained unmatched. This CDR3 has 16 amino acids. The germline V gene encodes CDR1 LNHDA and CDR2 SQIVND (reference sequence). The CDR3 sequence is CASSLHKQGPYYEQYF. The CDR3 DNA follows: TGTGCCAGTAGTCTTCATAAACAGGGGCCCTACTACGAGCAGTACTTC.

This clone was detected only once. The gene calls are TRBV29-1 and TRBJ2-1; D uncertain. Germline-derived CDR1 and CDR2 are SQVTM and ANQGSEA. The CDR3 runs to 11 residues. The germline V and J ends were trimmed by 4 bases and 6 bases, with 7 bases remaining between them. The CDR3 reads CSVAHPNEQFF. CDR3 in DNA: TGCAGCGTTGCCCACCCCAATGAGCAGTTCTTC.

The CDR3 sequence: CASSSTGGAWNTEAFF. DNA of the CDR3: TGTGCCAGCAGCTCTACAGGGGGCGCGTGGAACACTGAAGCTTTCTTT. The V call is TRBV5-6, the J call TRBJ1-1, with 9 nucleotides matching TRBD1. V shed 3 bases, J shed 1 base, and the junction held 7 bases outside the gene matches. This CDR3 has 16 residues. Germline V gene sequence: CDR1 SGHDT, CDR2 YYEEEE.

The J gene is TRBJ2-7, the V gene TRBV6-5, with a possible D match to TRBD1 (6 bases). V lost 8 bases, J lost 4 bases, and 15 bases lay in between. Germline V lookup: CDR1 MNHEY, CDR2 SVGAGI. This CDR3 has 13 residues. The CDR3 loop is CASGQGPYYEQYF. As DNA, the CDR3 is TGTGCCAGCGGGCAGGGGCCTTATTACGAGCAGTACTTC.

The V and J genes are TRBV2 and TRBJ2-1; TRBD1 might be the D (5 bases). V dropped 6 bases and J dropped 5 bases, with 17 bases sitting between them. The CDR3 loop spans 15 amino acids. Per germline, CDR1 SNHLY and CDR2 FYNNEI. The CDR3 nucleotides read TGTGCCAGCAGCCCAGGGCCGGCGTTGAACAATGAGCAGTTCTTC. Translated: CASSPGPALNNEQFF.

The J gene is TRBJ2-3, the V gene TRBV6-4; 7 bases are a match to TRBD2. This CDR3 has 15 residues. CDR1 is MRHNA and CDR2 is SNTAGT in the germline V gene. The J segment lost 1 base and the V segment lost 3 bases, leaving 4 bases of the junction unmatched. The CDR3 region is CASSEERGGTDTQYF. CDR3 nucleotide sequence: TGTGCCAGCAGTGAAGAGCGGGGAGGCACAGATACGCAGTATTTT.

J is TRBJ2-7 and V is TRBV6-1; 10 nucleotides agree with TRBD2. V lost 0 bases and J lost 2; bases outside the gene matches: 4. From germline, CDR1 is MNHNS and CDR2 SASEGT. The CDR3 contains 16 residues. The CDR3 sequence: CASSEATSGWTYEQYF. As DNA, the CDR3 is TGTGCCAGCAGTGAAGCGACTAGCGGGTGGACCTACGAGCAGTACTTC.

The V gene is TRBV9, the J gene TRBJ1-4; tentative D call: TRBD1 (5 bases). The CDR3 consists of 15 residues. Per the germline V gene, CDR1 is SGDLS and CDR2 is YYNGEE. V was shortened by 4 bases and J by 5 bases, with 15 bases between the two germline ends. CDR3 residues: CASSQGATTNEKLFF. The CDR3 region has the DNA TGTGCCAGCAGCCAGGGCGCAACCACAAATGAAAAACTGTTTTTT. Together with reference TRBV9 and TRBJ1-4, the CDR3 gives the full variable domain: DSGVTQTPKHLITATGQRVTLRCSPRSGDLSVYWYQQSLDQGLQFLIQYYNGEERAKGNILERFSAQQFPDLHSELNLSSLELGDSALYFCASSQGATTNEKLFFGSGTQLSVL.

V gene TRBV18 combines with J gene TRBJ1-3, with TRBD1 matching 10 bases. Germline CDR1 KGHSH, CDR2 LQKENI. Losses at the gene ends were 9 bases for V and 1 base for J; bases not matched to a gene: 9. The CDR3 runs to 16 residues. CDR3 DNA: TGTGCCAGTTCCACCCGACAGGGGGCTTCTGGAAACACCATATATTTT. Its translation is CASSTRQGASGNTIYF. The complete variable domain, with remaining parts taken from reference TRBV18 and TRBJ1-3, reads NAGVMQNPRHLVRRRGQEARLRCSPMKGHSHVYWYRQLPEEGLKFMVYLQKENIIDESGMPKERFSAEFPKEGPSILRIQQVVRGDSAAYFCASSTRQGASGNTIYFGEGSWLTVV.

The chain joins TRBV18 to TRBJ2-1, with D hard to call. The CDR3 length is 12 residues. CDR1 is KGHSH, CDR2 LQKENI, per germline. V lost 3 bases, J lost 5 bases, and 5 bases lay in between. CDR3 sequence (DNA): TGTGCCAGCTCACCGATTAACAATGAGCAGTTCTTC. It is translated as CASSPINNEQFF.

The table lists this clone with a count of one. J is TRBJ2-5 and V is TRBV5-4; 11 bases match TRBD2. V lost 4 bases, J lost 2 bases, and 7 bases stayed unmatched. Germline V gives CDR1 SGHNT, CDR2 YYREEE (reference sequence). This CDR3 has 16 residues. DNA of the CDR3: TGTGCCAGCAGCCAAGACACTAGCGGGGGTCAAGAGACCCAGTACTTC. Translation: CASSQDTSGGQETQYF.

This chain uses TRBV27 with TRBJ1-6, with D tentatively TRBD1 (6 bases). The CDR3 sequence is 14 residues long. Per the germline V gene, CDR1 is MNHEY and CDR2 is SMNVEV (reference sequence). Trimming stripped 6 bases from V and 10 bases from J, with 16 bases between. The DNA of the CDR3 is TGTGCCAGCAGAACTCACAGGGAAAGATCACCCCTCCACTTT. As protein: CASRTHRERSPLHF.

The rearrangement uses TRBV18 and TRBJ2-2; TRBD1 matches 8 bases. Trimming at V came to 5 bases and at J to 4 bases, leaving 9 bases not matched to a gene. From germline, CDR1 is KGHSH and CDR2 LQKENI. CDR3 size: 16 residues. DNA of the CDR3: TGTGCCAGCTCATTCGACAGGGGTTCGGGCACCGGGGAGCTGTTTTTT. Its protein product is CASSFDRGSGTGELFF.